This record looks at one T cell receptor beta chain sequence and its context. No cognate antigen has been identified for it. There are no base qualities to consult, and no much larger clone falls within one base. This entry comes from a study of technical replicates of blood from a few donors (dated by TCRdb to the late 2010s). The V and J ends are trimmed by 6 bases and 1 base, leaving 12 bases between them. The CDR3 measures 14 amino acids from cysteine to phenylalanine. Only the CDR3 portion is preserved as DNA: 42 bases, with reading frame beginning at the first base. The germline V gene yields SGHNT for CDR1 and YENEEA for CDR2. The method was the immunoSEQ multiplex PCR assay. Here the immuneACCESS table is served through TCRdb, limited to in-frame sequences with V and J called. Missing clones are a known gap in these copies; in checked studies unresolved V genes cover under half, and the rest lacks a known reason. The sample contains about 48,000 clones, about 94% of them found a single time. Around 4% of the sample is taken by the ten largest.

This sequence was found in a human donor in good health. Some clones in this sample may be carry-over from other donors' samples. Source material: PBMCs. The V and J segments used are TRBV11-3 and TRBJ1-1, with the D gene too uncertain to name. CDR3 region: CASSLGGSNTEAFF. The nucleotide sequence is given as TGTGCCAGCAGTCTAGGTGGCTCGAACACTGAAGCTTTCTTT.